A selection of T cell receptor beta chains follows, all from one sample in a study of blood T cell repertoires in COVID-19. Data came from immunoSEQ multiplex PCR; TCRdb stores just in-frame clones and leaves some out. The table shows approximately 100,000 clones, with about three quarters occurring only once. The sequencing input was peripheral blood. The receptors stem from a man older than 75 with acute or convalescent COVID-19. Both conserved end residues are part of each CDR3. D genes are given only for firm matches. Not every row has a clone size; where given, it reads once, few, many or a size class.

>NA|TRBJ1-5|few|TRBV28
CASSPPTGHQPQHF
TGTGCCAGCAGTCCCCCGACAGGACACCAGCCCCAGCATTTT
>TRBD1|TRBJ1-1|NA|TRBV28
CAGGDRRNTEAFF
TGTGCCGGAGGGGACAGGCGGAACACTGAAGCTTTCTTT
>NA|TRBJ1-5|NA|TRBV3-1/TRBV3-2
CASSQEARGQPQHF
TGTGCCAGCAGCCAAGAGGCGAGGGGGCAGCCCCAGCATTTT
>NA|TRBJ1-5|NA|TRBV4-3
CASSQDYGVSNQPQHF
TGCGCCAGCAGCCAAGATTACGGGGTAAGCAATCAGCCCCAGCATTTT
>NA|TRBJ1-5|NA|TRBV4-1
CASSQLQLNQPQHF
TGCGCCAGCAGCCAATTACAGCTAAATCAGCCCCAGCATTTT
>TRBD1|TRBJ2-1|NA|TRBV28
CASTLGTGGYNEQFF
TGTGCCAGCACCCTCGGGACAGGGGGCTACAATGAGCAGTTCTTC
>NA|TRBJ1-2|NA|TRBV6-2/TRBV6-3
CASSYTTEGYGYTF
TGTGCCAGCAGTTACACGACTGAGGGCTATGGCTACACCTTC
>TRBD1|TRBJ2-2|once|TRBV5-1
CASSLTTGATGELFF
TGCGCCAGCAGCTTGACGACAGGGGCCACCGGGGAGCTGTTTTTT
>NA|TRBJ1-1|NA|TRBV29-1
CSVIWNTEAFF
TGCAGCGTTATATGGAACACTGAAGCTTTCTTT
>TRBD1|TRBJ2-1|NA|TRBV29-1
CSVRDREGNEQFF
TGCAGCGTTCGGGACAGGGAGGGCAATGAGCAGTTCTTC
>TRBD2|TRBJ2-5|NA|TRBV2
CASTASGLFQETQYF
TGTGCCAGCACGGCTAGCGGATTATTTCAAGAGACCCAGTACTTC
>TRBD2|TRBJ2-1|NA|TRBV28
CASSWASGRGVVEQFF
TGTGCCAGCAGTTGGGCTAGCGGCAGAGGGGTGGTGGAGCAGTTCTTC
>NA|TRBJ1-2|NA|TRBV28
CASRHGTPGRYGYTF
TGTGCCAGCAGACATGGGACACCCGGGCGGTATGGCTACACCTTC
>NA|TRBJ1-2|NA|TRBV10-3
CAISESGGGVSRGYTF
TGTGCCATCAGTGAGTCGGGGGGGGGAGTCAGTCGTGGCTACACCTTC
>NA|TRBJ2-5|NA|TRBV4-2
CASSQDGGETQYF
TGTGCCAGCAGCCAAGATGGGGGGGAGACCCAGTACTTC
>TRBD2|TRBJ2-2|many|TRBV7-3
CASSLTSSGGELFF
TGTGCCAGCAGCTTAACCTCTAGCGGCGGGGAGCTGTTTTTT